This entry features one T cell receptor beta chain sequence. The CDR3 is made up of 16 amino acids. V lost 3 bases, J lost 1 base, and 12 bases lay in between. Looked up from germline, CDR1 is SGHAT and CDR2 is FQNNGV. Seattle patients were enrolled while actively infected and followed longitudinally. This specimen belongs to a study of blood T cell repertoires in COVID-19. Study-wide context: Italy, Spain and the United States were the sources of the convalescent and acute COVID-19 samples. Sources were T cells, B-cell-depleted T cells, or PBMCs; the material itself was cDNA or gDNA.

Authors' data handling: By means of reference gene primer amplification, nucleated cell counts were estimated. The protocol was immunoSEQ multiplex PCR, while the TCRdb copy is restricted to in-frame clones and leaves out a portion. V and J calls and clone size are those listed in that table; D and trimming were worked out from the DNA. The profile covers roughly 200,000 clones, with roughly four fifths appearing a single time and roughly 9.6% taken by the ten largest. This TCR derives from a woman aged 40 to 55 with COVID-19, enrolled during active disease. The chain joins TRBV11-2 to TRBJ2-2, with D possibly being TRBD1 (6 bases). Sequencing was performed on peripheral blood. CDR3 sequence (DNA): TGTGCCAGCAGCTTTTGGGTAGGGGGGAACACCGGGGAGCTGTTTTTT. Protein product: CASSFWVGGNTGELFF. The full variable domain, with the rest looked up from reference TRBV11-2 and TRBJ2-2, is EAGVAQSPRYKIIEKRQSVAFWCNPISGHATLYWYQQILGQGPKLLIQFQNNGVVDDSQLPKDRFSAERLKGVDSTLKIQPAKLEDSAVYLCASSFWVGGNTGELFFGEGSRLTVL.